This is a list of T cell receptor beta chains from one sample in a study of cytomegalovirus exposure and HLA in healthy donors. The table came from immunoSEQ multiplex PCR; TCRdb's copy has only in-frame clones and leaves some out. Of 99,000 or so clones listed, around 70% are singletons. Sequences were obtained from PBMCs. The receptors derive from a man younger than 45 in good health and CMV-seronegative. The CDR3 runs from the conserved cysteine through the conserved F or W. The D gene is left open where the match is weak. Clone size is not always given. Where it is, it says once, few, many or a class for expanded clones.

-	TRBV6-5	-	TRBJ2-7	CASSYRPGKGSYEQYF	TGTGCCAGCAGTTACCGTCCAGGCAAAGGGAGCTACGAGCAGTACTTC
-	TRBV9	TRBD1	TRBJ1-1	CASSLTSRGETEAFF	TGTGCCAGCAGCCTTACATCCAGGGGGGAAACTGAAGCTTTCTTT
few	TRBV6-5	TRBD1	TRBJ2-7	CASSLGQAGEQYF	TGTGCCAGCAGTTTGGGACAGGCCGGCGAGCAGTACTTC
few	TRBV7-3	-	TRBJ2-2	CASSLSRDSTGELFF	TGTGCCAGCAGCTTATCCCGCGACAGCACCGGGGAGCTGTTTTTT
few	TRBV28	-	TRBJ1-5	CASSSRTAAMSNQPQHF	TGTGCCAGCAGTTCGCGGACAGCCGCTATGAGCAATCAGCCCCAGCATTTT
-	TRBV11-1	TRBD1	TRBJ2-7	CASSSQGAVGYEQYF	TGTGCCAGCAGCTCACAGGGGGCGGTCGGCTACGAGCAGTACTTC
-	TRBV7-3	-	TRBJ2-3	CASSRDSSSTDTQYF	TGTGCCAGCAGCCGTGACAGCTCTAGCACAGATACGCAGTATTTT
-	TRBV7-9	TRBD1	TRBJ2-7	CASSPGTDLYEQYF	TGTGCCAGCAGTCCCGGGACAGACCTCTACGAGCAGTACTTC
-	TRBV15	-	TRBJ2-5	CATSSSSVSYEQYF	-
-	TRBV5-1	TRBD1	TRBJ2-7	CASGPTGAYEQYF	TGCGCCAGCGGCCCGACAGGGGCCTACGAGCAGTACTTC
-	TRBV19	TRBD1	TRBJ2-6	CASSIWGQGGFSGANVLTF	TGTGCCAGTAGTATTTGGGGACAGGGGGGGTTTTCTGGGGCCAACGTCCTGACTTTC
-	TRBV29-1	TRBD1	TRBJ1-1	CSAGTEAVGAFF	TGCAGCGCTGGGACAGAAGCGGTCGGGGCTTTCTTT
-	TRBV6-6	TRBD2	TRBJ2-2	CASSLAGGITGELFF	TGTGCCAGCAGTCTAGCGGGAGGGATCACCGGGGAGCTGTTTTTT
once	TRBV7-6	TRBD2	TRBJ2-7	CASSLGGTSGYEQYF	TGTGCCAGCAGCCTTGGGGGGACTAGCGGCTACGAGCAGTACTTC
few	TRBV5-6	-	TRBJ1-5	CASSLGGISNQPQHF	TGTGCCAGCAGCTTGGGCGGTATTAGCAATCAGCCCCAGCATTTT
-	TRBV11-3	TRBD1	TRBJ2-7	CASSLKGDRGSGEQYF	TGTGCCAGCAGCCTTAAAGGGGACAGGGGTTCTGGCGAGCAGTACTTC
few	TRBV28	-	TRBJ2-3	CASSLASYTDTQYF	TGTGCCAGCAGTTTGGCCAGTTACACAGATACGCAGTATTTT
-	TRBV11-2	TRBD2	TRBJ2-7	CASSLARLRTSDEQYF	TGTGCCAGCAGCTTAGCTCGTCTCAGGACTAGCGACGAGCAGTACTTC
-	TRBV19	TRBD2	TRBJ2-2	CASSMRLRAGGTGELFF	TGTGCCAGTAGTATGAGGTTACGAGCGGGAGGAACCGGGGAGCTGTTTTTT
-	TRBV6-5	-	TRBJ1-2	CASSYLYGYTF	TGTGCCAGCAGTTACCTCTATGGCTACACCTTC
-	TRBV19	-	TRBJ2-4	CASRMRGTAKNIQYF	TGTGCCAGTAGAATGAGGGGGACAGCCAAAAACATTCAGTACTTC
-	TRBV5-6	TRBD1	TRBJ1-2	CASNTPGQGLGYTF	TGTGCCAGTAACACTCCGGGACAGGGGTTAGGCTACACCTTC
few	TRBV4-3	TRBD2	TRBJ2-3	CASSQRGWTAKGTDTQYF	TGCGCCAGCAGCCAGCGGGGGTGGACTGCAAAAGGCACAGATACGCAGTATTTT
few	TRBV6-1	-	TRBJ1-2	CASSEDSNYGYTF	TGTGCCAGCAGTGAAGACAGCAACTATGGCTACACCTTC
-	TRBV18	TRBD1	TRBJ2-5	CASSTGTGGTETQYF	TGTGCCAGCTCAACCGGGACAGGGGGAACAGAGACCCAGTACTTC
few	TRBV30	-	TRBJ1-1	CAWRANTEAFF	TGTGCCTGGAGGGCGAACACTGAAGCTTTCTTT
-	TRBV5-1	TRBD2	TRBJ2-3	CASNAVAGDGTDTQYF	TGCGCCAGCAACGCCGTAGCGGGAGACGGCACAGATACGCAGTATTTT
-	TRBV5-1	TRBD2	TRBJ2-7	CASSRGTSGDGSYEQYF	TGCGCCAGCAGCCGCGGGACTAGCGGGGACGGCTCCTACGAGCAGTACTTC
once	TRBV5-6	TRBD1	TRBJ1-6	CASSFYRGSSYNSPLHF	TGTGCCAGCAGTTTTTACAGGGGGAGCTCCTATAATTCACCCCTCCACTTT
-	TRBV11-2	TRBD2	TRBJ2-1	CASSLVRGLAGGNEQFF	TGTGCCAGCAGCTTAGTACGGGGACTAGCGGGAGGTAATGAGCAGTTCTTC
-	TRBV28	TRBD1	TRBJ1-1	CASSSGGTAEAFF	TGTGCCAGCAGTTCAGGGGGTACCGCTGAAGCTTTCTTT
-	TRBV5-8	-	TRBJ1-5	CASSLGQVSNQPQHF	TGTGCCAGCAGCCTGGGACAAGTAAGCAATCAGCCCCAGCATTTT
few	TRBV11-3	TRBD1	TRBJ1-1	CASSRQGNTEAFF	TGTGCCAGCAGCCGACAGGGAAACACTGAAGCTTTCTTT
few	TRBV5-6	-	TRBJ2-5	CASSFREGLETQYF	TGTGCCAGCAGCTTCAGGGAAGGCTTGGAGACCCAGTACTTC
-	TRBV14	TRBD2	TRBJ2-1	CASSHPAGGPNEQFF	TGTGCCAGCAGCCACCCAGCGGGAGGGCCGAATGAGCAGTTCTTC
few	TRBV5-1	TRBD2	TRBJ2-3	CASSVGLYTDTQYF	TGCGCCAGCAGCGTGGGACTATACACAGATACGCAGTATTTT
-	TRBV9	TRBD1	TRBJ1-2	CASSFGQGTRGYTF	TGTGCCAGCAGCTTCGGACAGGGTACCCGCGGCTACACCTTC
-	TRBV6-5	TRBD1	TRBJ1-1	CASTGQVNTEAFF	TGTGCCAGCACCGGACAGGTGAACACTGAAGCTTTCTTT
-	TRBV28	TRBD1	TRBJ1-6	CASSLGTVDYNSPLHF	TGTGCCAGCAGTTTGGGGACAGTAGATTATAATTCACCCCTCCACTTT
-	TRBV9	TRBD1	TRBJ2-3	CASSVDDRVNTDTQYF	TGTGCCAGCAGCGTGGATGACAGGGTAAACACAGATACGCAGTATTTT
-	TRBV11-2	-	TRBJ2-7	CASTDFSEQYF	TGTGCCAGCACCGATTTTAGCGAGCAGTACTTC
-	TRBV7-7	-	TRBJ2-1	CASSPFLSSYNEQFF	TGTGCTAGCAGCCCTTTCTTGAGCTCCTACAATGAGCAGTTCTTC
-	TRBV6-6	TRBD1	TRBJ2-7	CASSYSRGQGSVEQYF	TGTGCCAGCAGTTACTCTCGGGGACAGGGGTCGGTCGAGCAGTACTTC
few	TRBV5-4	TRBD1	TRBJ1-1	CASSLGQGLNTEAFF	TGTGCCAGCAGCTTGGGACAGGGATTGAACACTGAAGCTTTCTTT
once	TRBV5-1	TRBD1	TRBJ1-5	CASSLAGQSNQPQHF	TGCGCCAGCAGCTTGGCGGGACAGAGCAATCAGCCCCAGCATTTT
few	TRBV2	-	TRBJ2-7	CASRGTGLYEQYF	TGTGCCAGCAGGGGGACGGGACTTTACGAGCAGTACTTC
-	TRBV11-2	TRBD1	TRBJ2-5	CASSPDRGETQYF	TGTGCCAGCAGCCCCGACAGGGGAGAGACCCAGTACTTC
-	TRBV6-5	-	TRBJ1-1	CASSYMRSTEAFF	TGTGCCAGCAGTTATATGAGGTCCACTGAAGCTTTCTTT
-	TRBV7-6	TRBD2	TRBJ2-7	CASSPTSGRPYEQYF	TGTGCCAGCAGTCCGACTAGCGGGAGGCCCTACGAGCAGTACTTC
-	TRBV9	-	TRBJ2-3	CASSVYGSSTDTQYF	TGTGCCAGCAGCGTTTACGGGTCTAGCACAGATACGCAGTATTTT
-	TRBV19	-	TRBJ2-4	CASSNLGALGNIQYF	TGTGCCAGTAGTAACCTGGGGGCTCTGGGAAACATTCAGTACTTC
-	TRBV4-1	TRBD1	TRBJ1-5	CASSQANRGPGQPQHF	TGCGCCAGCAGCCAAGCGAACAGGGGGCCCGGACAGCCCCAGCATTTT
-	TRBV6-1	-	TRBJ1-2	CASSEQGYGYTF	TGTGCCAGCAGTGAACAGGGCTATGGCTACACCTTC
few	TRBV27	-	TRBJ1-1	CASSPGDGYTEAFF	TGTGCCAGCAGTCCTGGTGACGGGTACACTGAAGCTTTCTTT
-	TRBV27	TRBD1	TRBJ1-6	CASSLTYGTGSSPLHF	TGTGCCAGCAGTCTTACGTACGGGACAGGGAGTTCACCCCTCCACTTT
-	TRBV27	-	TRBJ2-5	CASSLRQSLQETQYF	TGTGCCAGCAGTTTAAGACAGAGCCTACAAGAGACCCAGTACTTC
-	TRBV5-1	-	TRBJ2-2	CASSPGTNTGELFF	TGCGCCAGCAGCCCCGGGACGAACACCGGGGAGCTGTTTTTT
-	TRBV5-1	-	TRBJ1-1	CASSFAEDTEAFF	TGCGCCAGCAGCTTTGCCGAGGACACTGAAGCTTTCTTT